The 21 T cell receptor beta chains listed next were all sequenced from one sample in a study of radiation and T cells in renal cell carcinoma. Using immunoSEQ multiplex PCR, the repertoire was profiled, and TCRdb retains in-frame clones only, with some absent. The table lists some 95,000 clones, roughly 90% of them singletons. The time point: baseline pretreatment blood. The treatment is: 15 Gy SBRT to primary tumor, nephrectomy 4 weeks later. The input for sequencing was blood, taken from a patient whose treatment included radiotherapy and nephrectomy. The origin of the receptors is a man between 45 and 60 years old with renal cell carcinoma.

The chain employs TRBV9 and TRBJ2-2; the D is unclear. Trimming pared 5 bases from V and 3 bases from J, leaving 17 bases between. This CDR3 is built from 16 residues. Germline CDR1 and CDR2: SGDLS and YYNGEE. The CDR3 loop is CASSVSGPDYTGELFF. The CDR3 nucleotides are TGTGCCAGCAGTGTATCCGGGCCCGATTACACCGGGGAGCTGTTTTTT. The complete variable domain, with remaining parts taken from reference TRBV9 and TRBJ2-2, reads DSGVTQTPKHLITATGQRVTLRCSPRSGDLSVYWYQQSLDQGLQFLIQYYNGEERAKGNILERFSAQQFPDLHSELNLSSLELGDSALYFCASSVSGPDYTGELFFGEGSRLTVL.

The chain's CDR3 is CASSSGTSGRAREQYF. DNA of the CDR3: TGTGCCAGCAGTTCCGGGACTAGCGGGAGGGCCCGGGAGCAGTACTTC. The V gene is TRBV27, the J gene TRBJ2-7; 16 bases are shared with TRBD2. This CDR3 is 16 amino acids long. Germline lookup yields CDR1 MNHEY and CDR2 SMNVEV (reference sequence). V lost 4 bases and J lost 7; bases outside the gene matches: 7.

The rearrangement links TRBV6-6 to TRBJ2-3; the D is unclear. The CDR3 consists of 10 residues. V was pared by 6 bases and J by 6 bases, with 4 bases between. Germline CDR1 is MNHNY and CDR2 is SVGAGI (reference sequence). CDR3 DNA: TGTGCCAGCAGGAGGGATACGCAGTATTTT. The encoded protein is CASRRDTQYF.

The chain joins TRBV2 to TRBJ1-2, with D unresolved. V was shortened by 0 bases and J by 4 bases, with 12 bases between the two germline ends. The CDR3 contains 15 residues. From germline, CDR1 is SNHLY and CDR2 FYNNEI. CDR3 protein: CASSEASAVLYGYTF. The CDR3, as DNA: TGTGCCAGCAGTGAAGCGTCGGCAGTTCTCTATGGCTACACCTTC.

The rearrangement uses TRBV5-5 and TRBJ2-3, with 11 bases that match TRBD2. CDR1 is SGHKS, CDR2 YYEKEE, per germline (reference sequence). CDR3 length: 16 amino acids. The junction had 10 bases not matched to a gene; V was cut back by 4 bases and J by 6 bases. This CDR3 is CASSRELAGGRDTQYF. The CDR3 DNA follows: TGTGCCAGCAGCCGCGAGCTAGCGGGAGGCCGGGATACGCAGTATTTT.

CDR3 amino acids: CASSEVPAEQFF. The CDR3 bases are TGTGCCAGCAGTGAAGTCCCGGCGGAGCAGTTCTTC. The chain joins TRBV6-1 to TRBJ2-1; D is unresolved. The V gene's germline CDR1 is MNHNS and CDR2 SASEGT. CDR3 length: 12 residues. Trimming took off 1 base at V and 10 bases at J, with 8 bases between the two ends.

This chain joins TRBV14 and TRBJ1-5; D remains ambiguous. Germline V gene sequence: CDR1 SGHDN, CDR2 FVKESK. Trimming left V 0 bases short and J 6 bases short, with 18 bases between. CDR3 length: 17 amino acids. For the CDR3, the DNA is TGTGCCAGCAGCCAAGATACGAAGGGCTACCTTGTTCAGCCCCAGCATTTT. Translation: CASSQDTKGYLVQPQHF.

The chain carries TRBV9 and TRBJ1-5, with a tentative D call TRBD1 (5 bases). Looked up from germline, CDR1 is SGDLS and CDR2 is YYNGEE. The V and J ends lost 0 bases and 0 bases respectively, with 16 bases between them. CDR3 length: 18 amino acids. The CDR3 sequence: CASSVVGTQKISNQPQHF. CDR3 sequence (DNA): TGTGCCAGCAGCGTAGTTGGGACGCAAAAAATTAGCAATCAGCCCCAGCATTTT.

This clone was counted once. The J gene is TRBJ2-7, the V gene TRBV19; tentatively, D is TRBD1 (5 bases). The CDR3 has 13 amino acids. V lost 1 base and J lost 1, with 5 bases in between. Germline V gene lookup returns CDR1 LNHDA and CDR2 SQIVND (reference sequence). The CDR3 DNA is TGTGCCAGTAGTATAGGACAGTCCTACGAGCAGTACTTC. Residues: CASSIGQSYEQYF.

The rearrangement links TRBV18 to TRBJ2-7; D may match TRBD1 or TRBD2 (5 bases each). With 2 bases removed from V and 0 bases from J, the gap between germline ends came to 5 bases. CDR3 length: 13 amino acids. Germline lookup yields CDR1 KGHSH and CDR2 LQKENI. The CDR3 bases are TGTGCCAGCTCACCAGGGGGCTCCTACGAGCAGTACTTC. This sequence encodes CASSPGGSYEQYF.

This clone was seen once. J is TRBJ2-3 and V is TRBV6-1; D might be TRBD1 (6 bases). V lost 2 bases to trimming and J lost 2 bases, with 14 bases between them. CDR3 length equals 16 residues. Germline V gives CDR1 MNHNS, CDR2 SASEGT. Here the CDR3 reads CASSEFDRRNTDTQYF. CDR3 DNA: TGTGCCAGCAGTGAATTCGACAGGAGAAACACAGATACGCAGTATTTT.

V usage is TRBV5-5 and J usage is TRBJ2-2, with D possibly TRBD2 on 6 matching bases. The CDR3 covers 14 residues. Trimming took 0 bases from V and 10 from J, leaving 13 bases between them. CDR1 is SGHKS, CDR2 YYEKEE, per germline (reference sequence). The CDR3 DNA reads as TGTGCCAGCAGCTTGGCCTCGGGGGTACTGGAGCTGTTTTTT. It specifies CASSLASGVLELFF. Supplemented by reference TRBV5-5 and TRBJ2-2, the full variable domain reads DAGVTQSPTHLIKTRGQQVTLRCSPISGHKSVSWYQQVLGQGPQFIFQYYEKEERGRGNFPDRFSARQFPNYSSELNVNALLLGDSALYLCASSLASGVLELFFGEGSRLTVL.

J is TRBJ1-2 and V is TRBV4-2, with D perhaps matching TRBD1 (5 bases). The CDR3 runs to 14 residues. V was cut by 0 bases and J by 7 bases, with 12 bases left in between. Germline CDR1 and CDR2: LGHNA and YNFKEQ. Here the CDR3 reads CASSQDQGRIGYTF. As DNA, the CDR3 is TGTGCCAGCAGCCAAGATCAGGGAAGGATTGGCTACACCTTC.

J is TRBJ1-2 and V is TRBV13, with TRBD1 identical over 9 bases. Germline V gene data show CDR1 as PRHDT and CDR2 as FYEKMQ (reference sequence). The CDR3 is 14 residues long. Unmatched junction bases numbered 9, after V lost 5 bases and J lost 8 bases. The CDR3: CASSLNRGRIGYTF. The CDR3 nucleotides read TGTGCCAGCAGCCTAAACAGGGGGCGCATCGGCTACACCTTC.

V and J are TRBV7-2 and TRBJ1-3; D unclear. The CDR3 is made up of 15 amino acids. Germline V gene data show CDR1 as SGHTA and CDR2 as FQGNSA. V dropped 5 bases and J dropped 4 bases, with 15 bases sitting between them. The CDR3 reads CASSPPGPPGNTIYF. The CDR3 region has the DNA TGTGCCAGCAGCCCACCGGGCCCCCCCGGAAACACCATATATTTT.

The chain carries TRBV29-1 and TRBJ1-2; 7 nucleotides agree with TRBD1. The V gene end was trimmed by 4 bases and the J gene end by 5 bases; junction bases not matched to a gene: 19. The CDR3 length is 17 residues. Germline values: CDR1 SQVTM, CDR2 ANQGSEA. CDR3 bases: TGCAGCGTTGGGGCCGAACAGGGGAATCCTCGGGGATATGGCTACACCTTC. It translates to CSVGAEQGNPRGYGYTF.

This clone has just one count. The rearrangement links TRBV7-9 to TRBJ2-2; 7 bases align to TRBD1. This CDR3 region has 16 residues. The J segment lost 2 bases and the V segment lost 4 bases, leaving 7 bases of the junction unmatched. In germline, CDR1 is SEHNR, CDR2 FQNEAQ (reference sequence). The CDR3 coding sequence is TGTGCCAGCAGCTCACTCGGGACAGTTAACACCGGGGAGCTGTTTTTT. It translates to CASSSLGTVNTGELFF.

Concerning this clone itself: The junction and the germline gene differ at one end; a read error may be behind it. The chain carries TRBV7-7 and TRBJ2-5, with TRBD2 matching over 9 bases. The CDR3 has 15 residues. CDR1 and CDR2 (germline): SSHAT, FNYEAQ (reference sequence). The CDR3 protein is CASSPLAGFRETQYF. For the CDR3, the DNA is TGTGCTAGCAGCCCCCTAGCGGGGTTCCGGGAGACCCAGTACTTC.

The chain combines TRBV6-1 with TRBJ2-1; 8 nucleotides match TRBD2. V gave up 4 bases and J gave up 6 bases; unmatched junction bases: 11. Germline V gene data show CDR1 as MNHNS and CDR2 as SASEGT. This CDR3 is 16 amino acids long. Here the CDR3 DNA reads TGTGCCAGCAGTGGGCTACCGGGACTAGAAGGCAATGAGCAGTTCTTC. Translated: CASSGLPGLEGNEQFF.

There are a few counts of this clone. This chain connects TRBV14 to TRBJ1-2; D is undetermined. Germline CDR1 reads SGHDN; CDR2 reads FVKESK. Between the trimmed V and J ends, which lost 0 bases and 3 bases, there was a span of 8 bases. This CDR3 spans 14 amino acids. Here the CDR3 reads CASSQEVKHYGYTF. CDR3 coding DNA: TGTGCCAGCAGCCAAGAGGTGAAGCACTATGGCTACACCTTC.

V is TRBV5-4 and J is TRBJ2-3; 8 nucleotides match TRBD1. V shed 2 bases and J 8 bases; nucleotides not matched to a gene: 4. CDR3 length equals 13 residues. CDR1 and CDR2 from the germline V gene are SGHNT and YYREEE (reference sequence). The CDR3 coding sequence is TGTGCCAGCAGCTTTACAGGGGGAGGTACGCAGTATTTT. Amino acid sequence: CASSFTGGGTQYF. The whole variable domain, remainder taken from reference TRBV5-4 and TRBJ2-3, is ETGVTQSPTHLIKTRGQQVTLRCSSQSGHNTVSWYQQALGQGPQFIFQYYREEENGRGNFPPRFSGLQFPNYSSELNVNALELDDSALYLCASSFTGGGTQYFGPGTRLTVL.